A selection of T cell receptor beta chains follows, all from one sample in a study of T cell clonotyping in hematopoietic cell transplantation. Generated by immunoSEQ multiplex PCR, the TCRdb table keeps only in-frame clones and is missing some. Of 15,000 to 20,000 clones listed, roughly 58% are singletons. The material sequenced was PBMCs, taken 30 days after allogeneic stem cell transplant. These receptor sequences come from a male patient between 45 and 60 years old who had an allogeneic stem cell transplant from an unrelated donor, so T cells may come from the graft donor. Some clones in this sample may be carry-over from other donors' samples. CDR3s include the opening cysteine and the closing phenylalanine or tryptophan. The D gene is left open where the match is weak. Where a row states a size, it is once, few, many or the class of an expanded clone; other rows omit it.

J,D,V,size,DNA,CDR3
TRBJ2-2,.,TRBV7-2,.,TGTGCCAGCAGCTTGCCTAACACCGGGGAGCTGTTTTTT,CASSLPNTGELFF
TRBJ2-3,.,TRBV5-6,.,TGTGCCAGCAGCCCCTACTTCGGCACAGATACGCAGTATTTT,CASSPYFGTDTQYF
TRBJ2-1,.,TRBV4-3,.,TGCGCCAGCAGCCAAGATAGTACGCAGGGATACAATGAGCAGTTCTTC,CASSQDSTQGYNEQFF
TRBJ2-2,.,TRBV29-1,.,TGCAGCGCGCCCGATGGGGCGGGAACCGGGGAGCTGTTTTTT,CSAPDGAGTGELFF
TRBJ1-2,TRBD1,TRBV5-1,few,TGCGCCAGCAGCTTGGCCGGGGACAGGGACCCCTATGGCTACACCTTC,CASSLAGDRDPYGYTF
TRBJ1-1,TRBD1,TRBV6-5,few,TGTGCCAGCAGCCTACAGGGGACCACTGAAGCTTTCTTT,CASSLQGTTEAFF
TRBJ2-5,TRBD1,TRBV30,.,TGTGCCTGGAAACAGGGGGGCGGCGAGACCCAGTACTTC,CAWKQGGGETQYF
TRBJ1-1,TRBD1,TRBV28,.,TGTGCCAGCAGTTTGCTTGGAACAGGGGAGCAGAACACTGAAGCTTTCTTT,CASSLLGTGEQNTEAFF
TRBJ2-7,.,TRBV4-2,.,TGTGCCAGCAGCCAGGAGAGGGGGGAAACCTCCTACGAGCAGTACTTC,CASSQERGETSYEQYF
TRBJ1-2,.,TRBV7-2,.,TGTGCCAGCAGCTTAGGCGGTCTCGGCTATGGCTACACCTTC,CASSLGGLGYGYTF
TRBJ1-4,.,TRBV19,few,TGTGCCAGTAGTGCGGGACGGTGGGGTGAAAAACTGTTTTTT,CASSAGRWGEKLFF
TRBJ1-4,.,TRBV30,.,TGTGCCTGGAGCACAGGGATGACTAATGAAAAACTGTTTTTT,CAWSTGMTNEKLFF
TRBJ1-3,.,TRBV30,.,TGTGCCCTTTCGGTAGGGACTGGAAACACCATATATTTT,CALSVGTGNTIYF
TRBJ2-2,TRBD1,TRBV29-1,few,TGCAGCGCCAACAGACAGGGACGAGACGGGGAGCTGTTTTTT,CSANRQGRDGELFF
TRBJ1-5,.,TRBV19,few,TGTGCCAGTAGTATAGGGAGGGCCTATAGCAATCAGCCCCAGCATTTT,CASSIGRAYSNQPQHF
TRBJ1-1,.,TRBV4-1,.,TGCGCCAGCAGCCAAGTTCCAGAGAACACTGAAGCTTTCTTT,CASSQVPENTEAFF
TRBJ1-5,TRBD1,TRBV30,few,TGTGCCTGGAGTCGCGGGACAGGCGGCAATCAGCCCCAGCATTTT,CAWSRGTGGNQPQHF
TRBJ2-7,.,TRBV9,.,TGTGCCAGCAGCGTAGAGGGAGACGGCAGGTACGAGCAGTACTTC,CASSVEGDGRYEQYF
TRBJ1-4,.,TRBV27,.,TGTGCCAGCAGTTTATGGGCAACTAATGAAAAACTGTTTTTT,CASSLWATNEKLFF
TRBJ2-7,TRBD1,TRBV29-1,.,TGCAGCGTTGACAGGGACAGGTACGAGCAGTACTTC,CSVDRDRYEQYF
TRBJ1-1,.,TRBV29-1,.,TGCGGAGTCTTTAGGGGCACTGAAGCTTTCTTT,CGVFRGTEAFF
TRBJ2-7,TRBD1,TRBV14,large,TGTGCCAGCAGCCAAGGTCGGGGACAGGGGGCTTACGAGCAGTACTTC,CASSQGRGQGAYEQYF
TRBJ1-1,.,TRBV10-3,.,TGTGCCATCAGGGGGACGGGCAACACTGAAGCTTTCTTT,CAIRGTGNTEAFF
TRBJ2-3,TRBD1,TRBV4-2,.,TGTGCCAGCAGCCAAGGGACAGGGGGTACAGATACGCAGTATTTT,CASSQGTGGTDTQYF
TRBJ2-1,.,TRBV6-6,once,TGTGCCAGCAGTTCCTCGGACAGACTCAATGAGCAGTTCTTC,CASSSSDRLNEQFF
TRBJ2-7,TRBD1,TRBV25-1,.,TGTGCCAGCAGTGAGGGACAGGGGTTTGACGAGCAGTACTTC,CASSEGQGFDEQYF
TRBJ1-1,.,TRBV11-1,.,TGTGCCAGCAGCCCGAGAGGGGGGGGCCGAGCTTTCTTT,CASSPRGGGRAFF